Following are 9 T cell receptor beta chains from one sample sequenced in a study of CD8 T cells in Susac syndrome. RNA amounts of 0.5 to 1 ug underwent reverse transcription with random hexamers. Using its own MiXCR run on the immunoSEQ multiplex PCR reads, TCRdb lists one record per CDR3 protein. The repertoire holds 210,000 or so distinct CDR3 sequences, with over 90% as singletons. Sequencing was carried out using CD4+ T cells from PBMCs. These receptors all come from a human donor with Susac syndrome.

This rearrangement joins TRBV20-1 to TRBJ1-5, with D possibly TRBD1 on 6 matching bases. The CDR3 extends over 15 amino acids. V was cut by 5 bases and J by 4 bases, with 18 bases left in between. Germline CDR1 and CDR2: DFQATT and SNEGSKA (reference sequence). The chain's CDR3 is CSASLGQGMNQPQHF. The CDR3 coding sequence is TGCAGTGCTTCCCTGGGGCAGGGGATGAATCAGCCCCAGCATTTT.

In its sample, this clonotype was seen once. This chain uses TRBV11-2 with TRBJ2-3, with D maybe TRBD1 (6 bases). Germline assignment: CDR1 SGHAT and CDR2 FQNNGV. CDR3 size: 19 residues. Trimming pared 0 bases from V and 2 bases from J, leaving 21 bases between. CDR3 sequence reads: CASSLESFGTTDHTDTQYF. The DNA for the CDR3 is TGTGCCAGCAGCTTAGAGTCGTTCGGGACAACGGATCACACAGATACGCAGTATTTT.

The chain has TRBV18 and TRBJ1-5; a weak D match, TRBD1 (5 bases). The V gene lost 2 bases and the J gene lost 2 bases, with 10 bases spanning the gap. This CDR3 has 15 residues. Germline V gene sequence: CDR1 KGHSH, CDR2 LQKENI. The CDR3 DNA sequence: TGTGCCAGCTCACCAAACCAGGGAGGCAATCAGCCCCAGCATTTT. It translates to CASSPNQGGNQPQHF. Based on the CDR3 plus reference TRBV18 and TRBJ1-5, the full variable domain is NAGVMQNPRHLVRRRGQEARLRCSPMKGHSHVYWYRQLPEEGLKFMVYLQKENIIDESGMPKERFSAEFPKEGPSILRIQQVVRGDSAAYFCASSPNQGGNQPQHFGDGTRLSIL.

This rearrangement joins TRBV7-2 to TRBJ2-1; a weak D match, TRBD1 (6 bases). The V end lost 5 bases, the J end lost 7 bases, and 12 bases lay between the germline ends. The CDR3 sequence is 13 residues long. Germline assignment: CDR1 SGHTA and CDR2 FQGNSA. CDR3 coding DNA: TGTGCCAGCAGCGTAGGACAGCCTAATGAGCAGTTCTTC. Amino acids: CASSVGQPNEQFF.

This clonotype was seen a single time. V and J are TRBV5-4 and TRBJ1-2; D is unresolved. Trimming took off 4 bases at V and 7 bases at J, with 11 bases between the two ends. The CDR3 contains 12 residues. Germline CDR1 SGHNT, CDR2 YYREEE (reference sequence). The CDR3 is CASSLGASGYTF. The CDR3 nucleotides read TGTGCCAGCAGCCTCGGTGCAAGTGGCTACACCTTC.

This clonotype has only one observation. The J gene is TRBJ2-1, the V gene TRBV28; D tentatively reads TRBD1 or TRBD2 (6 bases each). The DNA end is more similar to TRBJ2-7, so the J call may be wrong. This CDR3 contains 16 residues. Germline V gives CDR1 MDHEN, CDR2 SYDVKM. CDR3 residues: CASSSQRARGTYEQYF. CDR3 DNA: TGTGCCAGCAGCTCACAGCGGGCCAGGGGAACCTACGAGCAGTACTTC.

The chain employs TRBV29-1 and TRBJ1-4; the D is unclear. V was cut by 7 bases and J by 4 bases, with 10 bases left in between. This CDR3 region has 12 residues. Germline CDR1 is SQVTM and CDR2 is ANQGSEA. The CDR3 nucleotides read TGCAGCGGGAGTTTGGGTAATGAAAAACTGTTTTTT. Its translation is CSGSLGNEKLFF.

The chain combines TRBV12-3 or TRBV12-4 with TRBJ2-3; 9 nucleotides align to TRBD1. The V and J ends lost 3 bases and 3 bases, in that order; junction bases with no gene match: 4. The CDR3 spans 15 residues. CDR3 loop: CASSFSDRGTDTQYF. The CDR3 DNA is TGTGCCAGCAGTTTTTCGGACAGGGGAACAGATACGCAGTATTTT.

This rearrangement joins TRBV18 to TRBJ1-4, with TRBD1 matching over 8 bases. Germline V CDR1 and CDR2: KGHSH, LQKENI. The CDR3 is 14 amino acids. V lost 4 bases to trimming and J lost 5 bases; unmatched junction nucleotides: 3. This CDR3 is CASSLDRENEKLFF. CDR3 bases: TGTGCCAGCTCACTGGACAGGGAGAATGAAAAACTGTTTTTT.